This T cell receptor beta chain emerged from a study of regulatory T cells in long-lasting Graves disease. Time point: persistent/refractory GD, antithyroid drugs over 5 years with positive TRAb. Construction of the TCR library relied on RNA isolated from PBMCs. This clonotype was counted a few times. Both iRepertoire HTBI primers and Arm-PCR of CDR3 regions were used to build the TCR beta libraries. TCRdb redid the calling of the multiplex PCR reads with MiXCR, one entry per CDR3 protein. The sample shows some 450,000 distinct CDR3 sequences, about 25% of them seen only once. Source: peripheral blood mononuclear cells (PBMCs), taken when the disease was refractory, from a patient treated with antithyroid drugs. The clonotype originates from a female donor with Graves disease.

The CDR3 nucleotides are TGTGCCATCAGTGAGGGGGGGGTCACTGAAGCTTTCTTT. This translates into CAISEGGVTEAFF. The chain carries TRBV10-3 and TRBJ1-1; the D gene is possibly TRBD1 (5 bases). Germline V gives CDR1 ENHRY, CDR2 SYGVKD. Deletions cut 2 bases from V and 4 bases from J, with 8 bases between. The CDR3 sequence is 13 residues long.